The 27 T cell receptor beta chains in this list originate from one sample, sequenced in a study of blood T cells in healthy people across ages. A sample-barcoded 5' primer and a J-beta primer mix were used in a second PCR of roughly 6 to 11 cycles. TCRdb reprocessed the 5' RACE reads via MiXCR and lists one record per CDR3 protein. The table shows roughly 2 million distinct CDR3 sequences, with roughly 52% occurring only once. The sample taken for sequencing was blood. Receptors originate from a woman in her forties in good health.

The CDR3 nucleotides read TGTGCCAGCGGCCAGGGGGGGCCTTTTGATGAGCAGTTCTTC. The encoded protein is CASGQGGPFDEQFF. The rearrangement uses TRBV27 and TRBJ2-1; either TRBD1 or TRBD2 may fit D (7 bases each). The CDR3 has 14 residues. Trimming took 8 bases from V and 8 from J, leaving 19 bases between them. The germline gives CDR1 MNHEY, CDR2 SMNVEV (reference sequence).

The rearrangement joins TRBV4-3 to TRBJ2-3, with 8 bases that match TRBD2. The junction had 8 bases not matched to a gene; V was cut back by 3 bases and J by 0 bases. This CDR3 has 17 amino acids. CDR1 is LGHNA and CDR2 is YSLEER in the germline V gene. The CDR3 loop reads CASSQGTSGSSTDTQYF. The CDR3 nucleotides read TGCGCCAGCAGCCAGGGGACAAGCGGGAGTAGCACAGATACGCAGTATTTT.

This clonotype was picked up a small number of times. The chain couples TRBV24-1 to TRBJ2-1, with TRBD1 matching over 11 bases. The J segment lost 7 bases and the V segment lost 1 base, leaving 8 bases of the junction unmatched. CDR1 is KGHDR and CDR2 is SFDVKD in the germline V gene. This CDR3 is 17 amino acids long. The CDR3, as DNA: TGTGCCACCAGTGATTTAAAGGACAGGGGGCACAGGAATGAGCAGTTCTTC. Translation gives CATSDLKDRGHRNEQFF.

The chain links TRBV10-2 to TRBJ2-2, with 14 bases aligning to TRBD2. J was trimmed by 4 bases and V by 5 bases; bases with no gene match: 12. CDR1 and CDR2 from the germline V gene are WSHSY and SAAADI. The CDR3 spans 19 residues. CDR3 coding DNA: TGCGCCAGCAGTCAAAGGACTAGCGGGGGGCATACGAGCACCGGGGAGCTGTTTTTT. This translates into CASSQRTSGGHTSTGELFF.

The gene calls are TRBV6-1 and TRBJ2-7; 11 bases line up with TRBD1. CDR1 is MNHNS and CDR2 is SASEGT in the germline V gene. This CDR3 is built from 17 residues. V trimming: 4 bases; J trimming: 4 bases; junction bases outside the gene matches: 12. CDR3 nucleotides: TGTGCCAGCAGTGGCGGGACAGGGGGTAATTTTCGGTACGAGCAGTACTTC. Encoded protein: CASSGGTGGNFRYEQYF.

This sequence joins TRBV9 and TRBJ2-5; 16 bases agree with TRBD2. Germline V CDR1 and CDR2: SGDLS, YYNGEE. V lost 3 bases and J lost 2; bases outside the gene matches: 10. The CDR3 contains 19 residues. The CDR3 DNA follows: TGTGCCAGCAGCGCCACCCCGGGACTAGCGGGGGGGTCGCAAGAGACCCAGTACTTC. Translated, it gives CASSATPGLAGGSQETQYF.

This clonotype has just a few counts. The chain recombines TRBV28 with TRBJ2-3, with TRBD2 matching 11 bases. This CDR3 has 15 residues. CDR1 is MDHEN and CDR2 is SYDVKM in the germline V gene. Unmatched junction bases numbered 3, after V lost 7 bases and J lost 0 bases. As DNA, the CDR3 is TGTGCCAGCAAATTAGCGGGGGGGAGCACAGATACGCAGTATTTT. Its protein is CASKLAGGSTDTQYF.

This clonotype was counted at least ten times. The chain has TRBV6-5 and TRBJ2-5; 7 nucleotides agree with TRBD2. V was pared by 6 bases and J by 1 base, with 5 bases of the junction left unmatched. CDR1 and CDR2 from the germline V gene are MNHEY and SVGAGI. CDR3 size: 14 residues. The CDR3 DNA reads TGTGCCAGCAGCCCCGGACTAGTCCAAGAGACCCAGTACTTC. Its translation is CASSPGLVQETQYF.

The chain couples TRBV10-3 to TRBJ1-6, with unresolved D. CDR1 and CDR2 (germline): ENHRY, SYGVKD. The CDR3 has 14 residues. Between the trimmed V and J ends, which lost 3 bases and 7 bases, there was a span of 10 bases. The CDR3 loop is CAISDPRRNSPLHF. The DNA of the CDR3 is TGTGCCATCAGTGACCCCCGGAGGAATTCACCCCTCCACTTT.

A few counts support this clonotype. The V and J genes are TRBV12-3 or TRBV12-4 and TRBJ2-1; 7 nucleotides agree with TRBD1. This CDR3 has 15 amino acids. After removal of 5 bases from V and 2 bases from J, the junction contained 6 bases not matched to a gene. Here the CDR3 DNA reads TGTGCCAGCAGTCCAGGGGGTTACCCCTACAATGAGCAGTTCTTC. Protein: CASSPGGYPYNEQFF.

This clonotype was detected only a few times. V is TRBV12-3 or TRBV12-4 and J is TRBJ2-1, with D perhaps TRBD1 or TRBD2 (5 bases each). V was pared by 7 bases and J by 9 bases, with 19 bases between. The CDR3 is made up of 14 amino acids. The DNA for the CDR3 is TGTGCCAGCACCCCCCGAGGGGTTACGCGTGAGCAGTTCTTC. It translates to CASTPRGVTREQFF.

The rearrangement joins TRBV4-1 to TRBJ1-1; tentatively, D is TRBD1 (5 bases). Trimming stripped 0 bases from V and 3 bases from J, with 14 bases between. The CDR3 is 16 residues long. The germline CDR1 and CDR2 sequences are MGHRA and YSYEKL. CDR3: CASSQDPPGRDTEAFF. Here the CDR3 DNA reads TGCGCCAGCAGCCAAGATCCCCCAGGGAGGGACACTGAAGCTTTCTTT.

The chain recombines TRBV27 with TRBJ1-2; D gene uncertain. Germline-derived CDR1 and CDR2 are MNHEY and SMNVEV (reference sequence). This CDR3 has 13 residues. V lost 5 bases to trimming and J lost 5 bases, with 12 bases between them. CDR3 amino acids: CASSPKTEYGYTF. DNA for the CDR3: TGTGCCAGCAGTCCAAAAACAGAGTATGGCTACACCTTC.

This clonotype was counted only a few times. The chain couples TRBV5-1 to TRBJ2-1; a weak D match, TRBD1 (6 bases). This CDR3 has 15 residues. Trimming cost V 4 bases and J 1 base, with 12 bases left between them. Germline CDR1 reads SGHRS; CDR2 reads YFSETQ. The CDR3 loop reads CASSKHRVSYNEQFF. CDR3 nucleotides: TGCGCCAGCAGCAAACACAGGGTATCCTACAATGAGCAGTTCTTC.

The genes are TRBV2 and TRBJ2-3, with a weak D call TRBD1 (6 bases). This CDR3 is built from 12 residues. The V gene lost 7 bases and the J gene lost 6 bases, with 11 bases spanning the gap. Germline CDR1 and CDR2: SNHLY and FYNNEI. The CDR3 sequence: CASKDRWDTQYF. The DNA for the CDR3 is TGTGCCAGCAAAGACAGGTGGGATACGCAGTATTTT.

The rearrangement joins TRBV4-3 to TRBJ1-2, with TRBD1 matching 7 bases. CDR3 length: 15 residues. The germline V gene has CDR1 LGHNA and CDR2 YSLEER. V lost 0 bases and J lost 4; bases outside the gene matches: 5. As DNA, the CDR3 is TGCGCCAGCAGCCAAGATGGGCAGGGGGGCTATGGCTACACCTTC. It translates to CASSQDGQGGYGYTF.

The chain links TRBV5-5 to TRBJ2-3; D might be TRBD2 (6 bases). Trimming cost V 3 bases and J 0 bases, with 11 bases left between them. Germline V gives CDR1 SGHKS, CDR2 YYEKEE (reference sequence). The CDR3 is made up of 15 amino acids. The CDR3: CASSWGLPSTDTQYF. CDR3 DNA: TGTGCCAGCAGCTGGGGACTGCCAAGCACAGATACGCAGTATTTT.

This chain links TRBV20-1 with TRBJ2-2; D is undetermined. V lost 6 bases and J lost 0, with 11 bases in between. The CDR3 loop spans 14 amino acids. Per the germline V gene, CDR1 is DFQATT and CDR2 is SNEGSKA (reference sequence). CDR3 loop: CSALDRTNTGELFF. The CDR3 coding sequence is TGCAGTGCGCTGGACCGAACGAACACCGGGGAGCTGTTTTTT.

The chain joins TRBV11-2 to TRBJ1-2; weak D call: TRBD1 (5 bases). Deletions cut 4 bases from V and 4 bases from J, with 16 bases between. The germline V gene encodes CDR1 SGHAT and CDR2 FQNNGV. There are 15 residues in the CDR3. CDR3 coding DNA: TGTGCCAGCAGCTCGGTGCCCAGGGATTTCTATGGCTACACCTTC. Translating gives CASSSVPRDFYGYTF.

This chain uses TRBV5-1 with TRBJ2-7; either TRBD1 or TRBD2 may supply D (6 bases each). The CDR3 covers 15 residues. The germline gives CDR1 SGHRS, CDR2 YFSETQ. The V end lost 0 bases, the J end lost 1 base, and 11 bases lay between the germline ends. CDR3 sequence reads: CASSLDTGRSYEQYF. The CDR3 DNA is TGCGCCAGCAGCTTGGACACAGGGAGGTCCTACGAGCAGTACTTC.

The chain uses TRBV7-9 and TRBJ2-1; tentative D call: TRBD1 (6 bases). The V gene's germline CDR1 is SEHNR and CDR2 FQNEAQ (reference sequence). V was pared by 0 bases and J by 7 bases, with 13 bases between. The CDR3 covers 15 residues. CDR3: CASSLAGALGNEQFF. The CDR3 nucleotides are TGTGCCAGCAGCTTAGCGGGGGCCCTGGGGAATGAGCAGTTCTTC.

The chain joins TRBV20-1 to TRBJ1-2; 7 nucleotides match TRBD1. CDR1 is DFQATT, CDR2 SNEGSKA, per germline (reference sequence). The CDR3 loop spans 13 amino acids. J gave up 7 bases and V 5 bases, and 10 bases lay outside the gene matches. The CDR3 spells CSAELRGSRGYTF. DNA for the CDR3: TGCAGTGCTGAACTCAGGGGGTCGCGTGGCTACACCTTC.

The CDR3 region is CASSLSSRDHGYTF. The CDR3 region has the DNA TGTGCCAGCAGTCTATCCTCCAGGGACCATGGCTACACCTTC. The chain joins TRBV6-5 to TRBJ1-2; D perhaps matches TRBD1 (5 bases). Per the germline V gene, CDR1 is MNHEY and CDR2 is SVGAGI. CDR3 size: 14 residues. Trimming left V 5 bases short and J 6 bases short, with 16 bases between.

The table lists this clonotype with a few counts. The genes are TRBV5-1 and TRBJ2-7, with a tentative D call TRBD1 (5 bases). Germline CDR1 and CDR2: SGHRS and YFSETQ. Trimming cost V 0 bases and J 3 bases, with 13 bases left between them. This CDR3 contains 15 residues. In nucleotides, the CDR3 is TGCGCCAGCAGCTTGGCCTCGGACAAGTTCTACGAGCAGTACTTC. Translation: CASSLASDKFYEQYF.

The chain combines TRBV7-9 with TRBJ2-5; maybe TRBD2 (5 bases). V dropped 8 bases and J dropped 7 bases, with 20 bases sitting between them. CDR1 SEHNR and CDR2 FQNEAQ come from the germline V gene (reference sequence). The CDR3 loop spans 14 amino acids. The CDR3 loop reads CASSGAGVVGTQYF. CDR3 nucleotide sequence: TGTGCCAGCTCCGGCGCGGGCGTAGTCGGGACCCAGTACTTC.

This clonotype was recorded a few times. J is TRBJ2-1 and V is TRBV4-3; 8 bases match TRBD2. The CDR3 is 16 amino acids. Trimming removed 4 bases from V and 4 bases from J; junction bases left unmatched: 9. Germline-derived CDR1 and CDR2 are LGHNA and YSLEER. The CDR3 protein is CASSLSGAAPYNEQFF. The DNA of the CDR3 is TGCGCCAGCAGCCTTAGCGGGGCAGCCCCTTACAATGAGCAGTTCTTC.

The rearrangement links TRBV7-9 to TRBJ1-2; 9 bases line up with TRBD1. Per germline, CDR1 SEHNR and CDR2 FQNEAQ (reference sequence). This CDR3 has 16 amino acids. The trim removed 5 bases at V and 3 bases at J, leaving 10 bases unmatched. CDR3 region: CASSPTRDRVDYGYTF. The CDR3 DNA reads TGTGCCAGCAGCCCAACCAGGGACAGGGTGGACTATGGCTACACCTTC.